Each of the 12 T cell receptor beta chains below was sequenced from the same sample in a study of CXCR3-negative and CXCR3-positive naive CD8 T cells. Through 5' RACE with UMI labels, the TRB cDNA libraries were prepared. TCRdb reanalyzed the 5' RACE reads, giving one entry per CDR3 protein sequence and no DNA. The sample includes 70,000 to 95,000 distinct CDR3 sequences. The sequencing input was naive CXCR3- CD8+ T cells from blood. The subset denotes: CD45RO-CCR7+CD27+CD95- naive CD8+ T cells lacking CXCR3 (TNR3-). These receptors all come from a human donor in good health. Some clones in this sample may be carry-over from other donors' samples.

V is TRBV12-3 or TRBV12-4 and J is TRBJ2-1; the D gene TCRdb calls, TRBD1, cannot be checked with no DNA. CDR3 length equals 17 residues. The CDR3 is CASSGWGQGDAYNEQFF.

The gene calls are TRBV20-1 and TRBJ1-1; the TRBD1 assignment by TCRdb is unverifiable without DNA. The CDR3 runs 15 residues. CDR1 and CDR2 (germline): DFQATT, SNEGSKA (reference sequence). The CDR3 is CSARWIKTGDTEAFF.

The chain uses TRBV28 and TRBJ2-1; as DNA is missing, the TRBD1 call by TCRdb cannot be tested. This CDR3 region has 13 residues. Germline values: CDR1 MDHEN, CDR2 SYDVKM. The CDR3 loop reads CASSLTVYNEQFF.

The V and J genes are TRBV29-1 and TRBJ1-1; TCRdb's D gene call, TRBD1, goes unchecked for lack of DNA. CDR1 and CDR2 (germline): SQVTM, ANQGSEA. The CDR3 sequence is 11 residues long. This CDR3 is CSVEDRGAAFF.

CDR3 in amino acids: CASRSREGVDNNEQFF. The chain is built from TRBV28 and TRBJ2-1; TCRdb's D call, TRBD2, is unchecked because there is no DNA. CDR1 is MDHEN and CDR2 is SYDVKM in the germline V gene. This CDR3 is built from 16 residues.

The chain carries TRBV5-6 and TRBJ1-6. There are 13 residues in the CDR3. Looked up from germline, CDR1 is SGHDT and CDR2 is YYEEEE. CDR3 amino acids: CASSGTRNSPLHF. Full variable domain (rest looked up from reference TRBV5-6 and TRBJ1-6): DAGVTQSPTHLIKTRGQQVTLRCSPKSGHDTVSWYQQALGQGPQFIFQYYEEEERQRGNFPDRFSGHQFPNYSSELNVNALLLGDSALYLCASSGTRNSPLHFGNGTRLTVT.

V usage is TRBV6-6 and J usage is TRBJ2-3. CDR3 length: 11 residues. Germline CDR1 and CDR2: MNHNY and SVGAGI (reference sequence). The CDR3 loop reads CASRVADTQYF.

J is TRBJ2-4 and V is TRBV5-5; there is no DNA to check the TCRdb D call of TRBD2. This CDR3 has 15 residues. Germline-derived CDR1 and CDR2 are SGHKS and YYEKEE (reference sequence). The chain's CDR3 is CASSLDQGGGNIQYF.

The chain links TRBV12-3 or TRBV12-4 to TRBJ1-1; TCRdb proposes TRBD1, but this gene call is untestable without DNA. The CDR3 runs to 14 residues. This CDR3 is CASSKGQGDSEAFF.

The chain has TRBV6-1 and TRBJ1-2; the TRBD1 assignment by TCRdb is unverifiable without DNA. CDR3 size: 12 residues. Germline CDR1 is MNHNS and CDR2 is SASEGT. CDR3 sequence reads: CASSERGAGYTF.

The rearrangement joins TRBV29-1 to TRBJ1-5; with no DNA, the TCRdb D assignment of TRBD1 cannot be verified. The CDR3 length is 16 residues. Looked up from germline, CDR1 is SQVTM and CDR2 is ANQGSEA. CDR3 protein: CSVDPETGGVCQPQHF.

This chain joins TRBV29-1 and TRBJ2-7. Looked up from germline, CDR1 is SQVTM and CDR2 is ANQGSEA. The CDR3 totals 13 residues. The CDR3 is CSVASGSAYEQYF.